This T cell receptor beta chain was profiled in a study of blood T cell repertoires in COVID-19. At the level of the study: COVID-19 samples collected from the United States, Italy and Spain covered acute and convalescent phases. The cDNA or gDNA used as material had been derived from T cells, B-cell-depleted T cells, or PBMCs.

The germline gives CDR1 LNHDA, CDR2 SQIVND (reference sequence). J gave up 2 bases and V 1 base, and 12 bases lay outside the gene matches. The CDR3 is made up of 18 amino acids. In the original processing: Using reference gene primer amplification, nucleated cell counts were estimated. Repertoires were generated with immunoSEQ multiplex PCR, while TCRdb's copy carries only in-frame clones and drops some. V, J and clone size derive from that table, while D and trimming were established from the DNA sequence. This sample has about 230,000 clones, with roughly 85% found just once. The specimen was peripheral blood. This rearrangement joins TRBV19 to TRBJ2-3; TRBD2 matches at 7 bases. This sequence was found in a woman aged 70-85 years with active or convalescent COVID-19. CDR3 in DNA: TGTGCCAGTAGTATAGCCCCCTCAGCGGGGCATCTCACAGATACGCAGTATTTT. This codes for CASSIAPSAGHLTDTQYF. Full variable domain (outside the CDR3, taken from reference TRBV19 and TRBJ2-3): DGGITQSPKYLFRKEGQNVTLSCEQNLNHDAMYWYRQDPGQGLRLIYYSQIVNDFQKGDIAEGYSVSREKKESFPLTVTSAQKNPTAFYLCASSIAPSAGHLTDTQYFGPGTRLTVL.